What follows describes a single TCR beta chain. Profiled with immunoSEQ multiplex PCR; TCRdb holds only in-frame clones, not every one. Found here are 70,000 to 100,000 clones, 75% to 90% of them singletons; the top ten hold about 10%. This sample is part of a study of blood T cell repertoires in COVID-19. V dropped 6 bases and J dropped 9; count of bases not matched to a gene: 17. CDR1 and CDR2 (germline): KGHSH, LQKENI. CDR3 length: 16 residues. The material sequenced was peripheral blood. The sequence was obtained from a human donor in a cohort sampled during active COVID-19. The rearrangement uses TRBV18 and TRBJ2-7; 10 bases are shared with TRBD2. The chain's CDR3 is CASSNTQASGRRAQYF. As DNA, the CDR3 is TGTGCCAGCTCCAACACTCAGGCTAGCGGGAGACGGGCGCAGTACTTC. Complete variable domain (other parts from reference TRBV18 and TRBJ2-7): NAGVMQNPRHLVRRRGQEARLRCSPMKGHSHVYWYRQLPEEGLKFMVYLQKENIIDESGMPKERFSAEFPKEGPSILRIQQVVRGDSAAYFCASSNTQASGRRAQYFGPGTRLTVT.